The 13 T cell receptor beta chains below were found in one sample sequenced in a study of blood T cells in healthy people across ages. With a J-beta primer mix and a sample-barcoded 5' primer, a second PCR ran about 7 to 12 cycles. One entry per CDR3 protein results from TCRdb running MiXCR on the 5' RACE reads. The sample carries 650,000 to 800,000 distinct CDR3 sequences, around 50% recorded once. The sequenced material came from blood. The receptor source for this set is a woman of 80 years or more in good health.

There are a few counts of this clonotype. This chain connects TRBV27 to TRBJ2-7, with a tentative D call TRBD1 (5 bases). CDR3 length: 14 residues. V was pared by 2 bases and J by 4 bases, with 12 bases between. Germline loops: CDR1 MNHEY, CDR2 SMNVEV (reference sequence). CDR3 protein: CASSLPGKLYEQYF. The DNA of the CDR3 is TGTGCCAGCAGTTTACCAGGGAAACTTTACGAGCAGTACTTC.

Worth noting for this clonotype: A single base separates this from a much larger clone, so it may be a read error. V and J are TRBV18 and TRBJ2-7, with 10 bases matching TRBD1. Trimming at V came to 8 bases and at J to 6 bases, leaving 10 bases not matched to a gene. The CDR3 is 14 amino acids. Germline V gives CDR1 KGHSH, CDR2 LQKENI. This CDR3 is CASPLEGTGVEQYF. CDR3 DNA: TGTGCCAGCCCACTGGAGGGGACAGGGGTCGAGCAGTACTTC.

V usage is TRBV12-3 or TRBV12-4 and J usage is TRBJ1-2; TRBD1 might be the D (6 bases). The CDR3 contains 16 residues. The germline V and J ends were trimmed by 3 bases and 9 bases, with 23 bases remaining between them. In DNA, the CDR3 is TGTGCCAGCAGTTTTGGGGACGCGGGCAGGGGCGCGCGCTACACCTTC. As protein: CASSFGDAGRGARYTF.

The chain couples TRBV20-1 to TRBJ1-1; D remains unclear. Germline CDR1 DFQATT, CDR2 SNEGSKA (reference sequence). The ends were cut back, 1 base at V and 4 bases at J, with 10 bases in the middle. This CDR3 region has 13 residues. This chain's CDR3 is CSARAQSGTEAFF. The CDR3 nucleotides are TGCAGTGCTAGAGCCCAATCGGGCACTGAAGCTTTCTTT.

This chain connects TRBV9 to TRBJ2-5; 7 positions match TRBD2. The DNA end lines up better with TRBJ2-7; the J call may be wrong. This CDR3 region has 14 residues. Germline V CDR1 and CDR2: SGDLS, YYNGEE. The CDR3 sequence: CASSVGGTNYEQYF. In nucleotides, the CDR3 is TGTGCCAGCAGCGTAGGCGGGACTAACTACGAGCAGTACTTC.

The rearrangement uses TRBV3-1 and TRBJ1-1; D gene unclear. CDR3 size: 11 residues. Germline loops: CDR1 LGHDT, CDR2 YNNKEL (reference sequence). V shed 3 bases and J shed 7 bases, with 6 bases lying between them. In nucleotides, the CDR3 is TGTGCCAGCAGCCACTTTAGTGAAGCTTTCTTT. This encodes CASSHFSEAFF.

Comments on this clonotype: One end of the junction varies from germline; a read error may be responsible. The chain uses TRBV7-3 and TRBJ2-3; D may correspond to TRBD1 or TRBD2 (6 bases each). This CDR3 comprises 16 residues. Germline V CDR1 and CDR2: SGHTA, FQGTGA. CDR3 bases: TGTGCCAGCAACTTAACAGGGAGGCTAGGAACAGATACGCAGTATTTT. It yields the protein CASNLTGRLGTDTQYF.

There are many counts of this clonotype. The gene calls are TRBV28 and TRBJ2-7, with 7 positions matching TRBD1. Germline trimming cut 2 bases from V and 4 bases from J; bases unmatched to any gene: 5. The germline V gene encodes CDR1 MDHEN and CDR2 SYDVKM. The CDR3 contains 14 residues. The CDR3 loop is CASSLGGQQYEQYF. CDR3 bases: TGTGCCAGCAGTTTAGGGGGACAGCAATACGAGCAGTACTTC. Supplemented by reference TRBV28 and TRBJ2-7, the full variable domain reads DVKVTQSSRYLVKRTGEKVFLECVQDMDHENMFWYRQDPGLGLRLIYFSYDVKMKEKGDIPEGYSVSREKKERFSLILESASTNQTSMYLCASSLGGQQYEQYFGPGTRLTVT.

The table lists this clonotype with many counts. In DNA, the CDR3 is TGCGCCAGCAGCTTTCTCGTTCAGAATGAGCAGTTCTTC. Translated, it gives CASSFLVQNEQFF. The J gene is TRBJ2-1, the V gene TRBV5-1; D is unresolved. V dropped 2 bases and J dropped 7 bases, with 10 bases sitting between them. The germline CDR1 and CDR2 sequences are SGHRS and YFSETQ. The CDR3 has 13 residues. Full variable domain (outside the CDR3, taken from reference TRBV5-1 and TRBJ2-1): KAGVTQTPRYLIKTRGQQVTLSCSPISGHRSVSWYQQTPGQGLQFLFEYFSETQRNKGNFPGRFSGRQFSNSRSEMNVSTLELGDSALYLCASSFLVQNEQFFGPGTRLTVL.

The J gene is TRBJ1-2, the V gene TRBV4-3; D gene unclear. The ends were cut back, 0 bases at V and 1 base at J, with 6 bases in the middle. The germline V gene encodes CDR1 LGHNA and CDR2 YSLEER. The CDR3 extends over 14 amino acids. The DNA for the CDR3 is TGCGCCAGCAGCCAAGACGGCTTTAACTATGGCTACACCTTC. Its translation: CASSQDGFNYGYTF.

Points on this clonotype: This may stem from a read error, because a much larger clone lies one nucleotide away. This rearrangement joins TRBV3-1 to TRBJ2-7; tentatively, D is TRBD1 (5 bases). Germline CDR1 LGHDT, CDR2 YNNKEL (reference sequence). V lost 7 bases and J lost 7, with 20 bases in between. The CDR3 extends over 14 amino acids. Here the CDR3 DNA reads TGTGCCAGCATCAAAAGGGGTCGCGACAATGAGCAGTACTTC. Translating gives CASIKRGRDNEQYF.

This clonotype was observed many times. This chain joins TRBV6-6 and TRBJ1-5; possibly TRBD1 for D (5 bases). V was trimmed by 5 bases and J by 1 base, leaving 15 bases between them. Per the germline V gene, CDR1 is MNHNY and CDR2 is SVGAGI (reference sequence). The CDR3 has 16 amino acids. The CDR3 DNA follows: TGTGCCAGCAGTCCGTCGGGGAGGGGAAGCAATCAGCCCCAGCATTTT. This encodes CASSPSGRGSNQPQHF.

This clonotype was counted at least ten times. The V and J genes are TRBV19 and TRBJ1-4, with D unclear. CDR1 is LNHDA and CDR2 is SQIVND in the germline V gene (reference sequence). The CDR3 extends over 15 amino acids. V shed 1 base and J shed 10 bases, with 16 bases lying between them. This CDR3 is CASSIVDSRAGKLFF. Written as DNA, the CDR3 is TGTGCCAGTAGTATAGTTGACTCCCGAGCAGGAAAACTGTTTTTT. Using reference TRBV19 and TRBJ1-4 for the parts outside the CDR3, the full variable domain is DGGITQSPKYLFRKEGQNVTLSCEQNLNHDAMYWYRQDPGQGLRLIYYSQIVNDFQKGDIAEGYSVSREKKESFPLTVTSAQKNPTAFYLCASSIVDSRAGKLFFGSGTQLSVL.